This T cell receptor (beta chain) was captured in a study of blood T cell repertoires in COVID-19. Germline V gene data show CDR1 as LGHDT and CDR2 as YNNKEL (reference sequence). J was trimmed by 6 bases and V by 1 base; bases with no gene match: 6. The CDR3 sequence is 16 residues long. Original analysis: Amplification of reference gene primers was used by the study to estimate nucleated cell counts. This table comes from immunoSEQ multiplex PCR, and its TCRdb copy is limited to in-frame clones, with some not included. V and J calls and clone size come straight from that table; D and trimming were deduced from the DNA. This sample yields fewer than 400,000 clones, of which about nine tenths are seen a single time; roughly 2.9% belongs to the top ten.

The TCR sequence derives from a young woman with COVID-19, enrolled during active disease. Sequences were obtained from peripheral blood. The chain is built from TRBV3-1 (or the pseudogene TRBV3-2) and TRBJ2-1, with 10 bases that match TRBD1. The CDR3 here is CASSQGVGTGANEQFF. Here the CDR3 DNA reads TGTGCCAGCAGCCAAGGGGTGGGGACAGGGGCCAATGAGCAGTTCTTC.